Each of the 31 T cell receptor beta chains below was sequenced from the same sample in a study of shared T cell receptors in the human thymus. Sequenced by immunoSEQ multiplex PCR; TCRdb stores in-frame clones only, minus some. The table records more than 550,000 clones, 70% to 90% of them present only once. This sample was also put to use in a study of human thymus T cells.

The sequencing sample was made of thymocytes. These receptors were obtained from a girl under three years old with a congenital heart defect.

The V call is TRBV6-6, the J call TRBJ1-2; 7 nucleotides agree with TRBD1. The length of the CDR3 is 13 residues. The ends lost 5 bases at V and 3 bases at J; junction bases unmatched: 3. Germline CDR1 reads MNHNY; CDR2 reads SVGAGI (reference sequence). The CDR3 DNA reads TGTGCCAGCAGTCCTCAGGGGGACTATGGCTACACCTTC. This codes for CASSPQGDYGYTF.

The chain links TRBV5-6 to TRBJ2-2; a weak D match, TRBD1 (6 bases). CDR1 is SGHDT, CDR2 YYEEEE, per germline. The CDR3 sequence is 14 residues long. V was cut by 1 base and J by 7 bases, with 11 bases left in between. Here the CDR3 reads CASSLRGIGGELFF. In DNA form, the CDR3 reads TGTGCCAGCAGCTTGAGGGGGATTGGCGGGGAGCTGTTTTTT.

The chain has TRBV11-2 and TRBJ2-1, with 13 nucleotides matching TRBD2. The germline CDR1 and CDR2 sequences are SGHAT and FQNNGV. The ends lost 0 bases at V and 5 bases at J; junction bases unmatched: 7. CDR3 length: 18 amino acids. The chain's CDR3 is CASSLEGLAGVTDNEQFF. CDR3 nucleotides: TGTGCCAGCAGCTTAGAAGGACTAGCGGGGGTCACTGACAATGAGCAGTTCTTC.

The chain uses TRBV6-5 and TRBJ2-1; possibly TRBD2 for D (5 bases). Germline loops: CDR1 MNHEY, CDR2 SVGAGI. V lost 1 base and J lost 7, with 11 bases in between. This CDR3 has 14 amino acids. In nucleotides, the CDR3 is TGTGCCAGCAGTTACTTGATTACGGGAAATGAGCAGTTCTTC. As protein: CASSYLITGNEQFF.

The V gene is TRBV6-1, the J gene TRBJ2-5; the match to TRBD1 covers 10 bases. J gave up 3 bases and V 7 bases, and 8 bases lay outside the gene matches. CDR3 length: 15 residues. Per the germline V gene, CDR1 is MNHNS and CDR2 is SASEGT. The CDR3 is CASTPGTGDEETQYF. As DNA, the CDR3 is TGTGCCAGCACGCCAGGGACAGGGGACGAAGAGACCCAGTACTTC.

The rearrangement uses TRBV6-5 and TRBJ1-2, with 9 bases that match TRBD1. The germline gives CDR1 MNHEY, CDR2 SVGAGI. V shed 2 bases, J shed 6 bases, and the junction held 7 bases outside the gene matches. CDR3 length: 15 residues. The CDR3 DNA is TGTGCCAGCAGTTACCGTCCAACAGGGGGCGATGGCTACACCTTC. This encodes CASSYRPTGGDGYTF.

This clone was observed once. CDR3 loop: CASSLAGQGVGNEKLFF. The CDR3 region has the DNA TGCGCCAGCAGCTTGGCCGGACAGGGGGTTGGTAATGAAAAACTGTTTTTT. The V call is TRBV5-1, the J call TRBJ1-4; 10 nucleotides align to TRBD1. Germline lookup yields CDR1 SGHRS and CDR2 YFSETQ. Trimming at V came to 0 bases and at J to 4 bases, leaving 6 bases not matched to a gene. The CDR3 is 17 amino acids.

The chain carries TRBV5-1 and TRBJ2-5, with D possibly being TRBD2 (5 bases). V lost 3 bases and J 3 bases, leaving 15 bases between the germline ends. This CDR3 spans 15 amino acids. CDR1 is SGHRS, CDR2 YFSETQ, per germline. The CDR3: CASSCEEAREETQYF. The CDR3 DNA reads TGCGCCAGCAGCTGCGAGGAGGCGAGGGAAGAGACCCAGTACTTC.

The chain has TRBV27 and TRBJ2-4; 12 bases are a match to TRBD1. Germline CDR1 is MNHEY and CDR2 is SMNVEV (reference sequence). This CDR3 has 18 amino acids. V was pared by 5 bases and J by 0 bases, with 8 bases of the junction left unmatched. This CDR3 is CASSHPGTGGEAKNIQYF. CDR3 sequence (DNA): TGTGCCAGCAGTCACCCCGGGACAGGGGGCGAAGCCAAAAACATTCAGTACTTC.

Comments on this clone: This CDR3 is also generated by other DNA sequences in the sample. CDR3 nucleotide sequence: TGCGCCAGCAGCTTGAGGGAGAGCTCCTATAATTCACCCCTCCACTTT. This gives the protein CASSLRESSYNSPLHF. V gene TRBV5-1 combines with J gene TRBJ1-6; D gene uncertain. V shed 1 base and J shed 0 bases, with 8 bases lying between them. The CDR3 consists of 16 residues. CDR1 and CDR2 from the germline V gene are SGHRS and YFSETQ.

The genes are TRBV2 and TRBJ1-2; possible D gene TRBD1, 6 bases. Trimming removed 8 bases from V and 8 bases from J, with 15 bases in between. The CDR3 loop spans 12 amino acids. Germline lookup yields CDR1 SNHLY and CDR2 FYNNEI. The DNA for the CDR3 is TGTGCCAGCCGTACAGGGTACGACGGCTACACCTTC. This translates into CASRTGYDGYTF.

The rearrangement joins TRBV7-9 to TRBJ1-6; TRBD1 matches at 7 bases. The CDR3 sequence is 16 residues long. Germline V gives CDR1 SEHNR, CDR2 FQNEAQ (reference sequence). J was trimmed by 7 bases and V by 5 bases; bases with no gene match: 11. DNA of the CDR3: TGTGCCAGCAGCCCAGGTGGAGGGGGCTGGAATTCACCCCTCCACTTT. It translates to CASSPGGGGWNSPLHF.

This chain connects TRBV29-1 to TRBJ2-5; TRBD1 is a possible D gene (6 bases). V lost 4 bases and J 6 bases, leaving 15 bases between the germline ends. Germline V gene sequence: CDR1 SQVTM, CDR2 ANQGSEA. The CDR3 covers 13 residues. The CDR3 nucleotides are TGCAGCGTTGGGCAAGGGGGTATAAAGACCCAGTACTTC. It encodes CSVGQGGIKTQYF.

The chain carries TRBV5-1 and TRBJ1-2; 11 bases line up with TRBD1. CDR1 is SGHRS and CDR2 is YFSETQ in the germline V gene. Trimming cost V 1 base and J 2 bases; bases outside gene matches: 10. The CDR3 consists of 18 residues. CDR3 region: CASSLTLNRDRGNYGYTF. CDR3 in DNA: TGCGCCAGCAGCTTGACCCTAAACCGGGACAGGGGGAACTATGGCTACACCTTC.

J is TRBJ1-1 and V is TRBV29-1, with 10 bases matching TRBD1. Germline CDR1 SQVTM, CDR2 ANQGSEA. The CDR3 covers 15 residues. With V trimmed by 1 base and J by 7 bases, 9 bases remained unmatched. The CDR3: CSVEVRDRGASEAFF. The CDR3 coding sequence is TGCAGCGTTGAAGTGAGGGACAGGGGAGCAAGTGAAGCTTTCTTT.

The chain recombines TRBV2 with TRBJ2-1, with 14 bases matching TRBD2. J gave up 10 bases and V 4 bases, and 6 bases lay outside the gene matches. From germline, CDR1 is SNHLY and CDR2 FYNNEI. The CDR3 contains 15 residues. The CDR3 loop is CASSVGLAGDDEQFF. In DNA, the CDR3 is TGTGCCAGCAGTGTGGGACTAGCGGGGGATGACGAGCAGTTCTTC.

The chain combines TRBV6-5 with TRBJ2-5; 10 bases are shared with TRBD2. This CDR3 is built from 15 residues. V gave up 3 bases and J gave up 3 bases; unmatched junction bases: 4. Germline V gene lookup returns CDR1 MNHEY and CDR2 SVGAGI. Here the CDR3 reads CASSYDLAGEETQYF. The DNA for the CDR3 is TGTGCCAGCAGTTATGACCTAGCGGGGGAAGAGACCCAGTACTTC.

V gene TRBV4-3 combines with J gene TRBJ2-7; possible D gene TRBD1, 6 bases. CDR1 is LGHNA and CDR2 is YSLEER in the germline V gene. This CDR3 is built from 19 residues. Trimming shortened V by 0 bases and J by 3 bases, and 24 bases separated the two germline ends. CDR3 nucleotides: TGCGCCAGCAGCCAAGAAGCCCTCGGGACCCAGGGGAGAAACTACGAGCAGTACTTC. It specifies CASSQEALGTQGRNYEQYF.

The rearrangement links TRBV28 to TRBJ2-1; TRBD2 matches at 12 bases. This CDR3 is 15 amino acids long. The J segment lost 7 bases and the V segment lost 7 bases, leaving 8 bases of the junction unmatched. Germline V gene data show CDR1 as MDHEN and CDR2 as SYDVKM. The CDR3 coding sequence is TGTGCCAGCAATCACCGGACTAGCGGGGTTAATGAGCAGTTCTTC. Protein product: CASNHRTSGVNEQFF.

J is TRBJ1-2 and V is TRBV14; 9 bases map to TRBD1. Losses at the gene ends were 4 bases for V and 4 bases for J; bases not matched to a gene: 7. Germline V gene data show CDR1 as SGHDN and CDR2 as FVKESK. This CDR3 comprises 15 residues. The CDR3 protein is CASSPRTGEIYGYTF. For the CDR3, the DNA is TGTGCCAGCAGCCCCCGGACAGGGGAGATCTATGGCTACACCTTC.

The chain links TRBV9 to TRBJ1-2; 7 bases map to TRBD1. The CDR3 loop spans 15 amino acids. Germline CDR1 reads SGDLS; CDR2 reads YYNGEE. The trim removed 3 bases at V and 4 bases at J, leaving 9 bases unmatched. The CDR3 DNA reads as TGTGCCAGCAGCGCCAGGAAGGGGGCCCCCTATGGCTACACCTTC. Translation: CASSARKGAPYGYTF. Looking up the rest from reference TRBV9 and TRBJ1-2 gives the full variable domain: DSGVTQTPKHLITATGQRVTLRCSPRSGDLSVYWYQQSLDQGLQFLIQYYNGEERAKGNILERFSAQQFPDLHSELNLSSLELGDSALYFCASSARKGAPYGYTFGSGTRLTVV.

The CDR3 nucleotides are TGTGCCAGCAGCTTAGCTGAGAGCTACACCTTC. Protein product: CASSLAESYTF. This sequence joins TRBV7-9 and TRBJ1-2; D gene ambiguous. Germline CDR1 and CDR2: SEHNR and FQNEAQ (reference sequence). This CDR3 is 11 amino acids long. With 0 bases removed from V and 9 bases from J, the gap between germline ends came to 5 bases.

V and J are TRBV9 and TRBJ2-3, with D perhaps TRBD2 (6 bases). CDR1 is SGDLS and CDR2 is YYNGEE in the germline V gene. V gave up 4 bases and J gave up 2 bases, with 14 bases separating them. CDR3 length: 15 amino acids. The CDR3 DNA reads TGTGCCAGCAGCCCCGCGGGGAGCCACACAGATACGCAGTATTTT. It codes for CASSPAGSHTDTQYF.

This clone was detected only a few times. The rearrangement joins TRBV5-6 to TRBJ1-1, with D hard to call. Trimming removed 4 bases at V and 1 base at J, with 11 bases between. The CDR3 is 14 residues long. CDR1 and CDR2 from the germline V gene are SGHDT and YYEEEE. DNA of the CDR3: TGTGCCAGCAGCCCGTATTCAGGGAACACTGAAGCTTTCTTT. It specifies CASSPYSGNTEAFF.

This chain connects TRBV5-1 to TRBJ2-1, with a weak D call TRBD2 (6 bases). The V gene lost 2 bases and the J gene lost 6 bases, with 12 bases spanning the gap. Germline CDR1 reads SGHRS; CDR2 reads YFSETQ. The CDR3 contains 14 residues. CDR3 bases: TGCGCCAGCAGCTTCGGGGGTCCGGGCAATGAGCAGTTCTTC. It encodes CASSFGGPGNEQFF.

V is TRBV28 and J is TRBJ2-4; possibly TRBD2 for D (6 bases). The V end was cut by 3 bases, the J end by 8 bases, with 23 bases between. CDR3 length: 17 amino acids. Germline V gene sequence: CDR1 MDHEN, CDR2 SYDVKM. Written as DNA, the CDR3 is TGTGCCAGCAGTTTGGCCCCCGCGAGGAGGGCCCCGCACATTCAGTACTTC. Its protein is CASSLAPARRAPHIQYF.

The CDR3 DNA follows: TGCGCCAGCAGCTTGGCCGGGATTGCCGGAAGCTCCTACAATGAGCAGTTCTTC. It is translated as CASSLAGIAGSSYNEQFF. V is TRBV5-1 and J is TRBJ2-1; a weak D match, TRBD2 (5 bases). V dropped 0 bases and J dropped 0 bases, with 16 bases sitting between them. CDR3 length: 18 amino acids. Germline CDR1 and CDR2: SGHRS and YFSETQ.

The V call is TRBV28, the J call TRBJ1-1, with TRBD1 matching over 9 bases. Germline V gives CDR1 MDHEN, CDR2 SYDVKM. V lost 3 bases to trimming and J lost 3 bases; unmatched junction nucleotides: 8. The CDR3 extends over 16 amino acids. The CDR3 nucleotides are TGTGCCAGCAGTTTCGGACAGGGGAGTAAGTACACTGAAGCTTTCTTT. Protein product: CASSFGQGSKYTEAFF.

The CDR3 coding sequence is TGTGCCAGCACAATGGACAGGGAAGGGAAAGCTTTCTTT. Translating gives CASTMDREGKAFF. The V and J genes are TRBV6-6 and TRBJ1-1, with 8 bases that match TRBD1. In germline, CDR1 is MNHNY, CDR2 SVGAGI (reference sequence). Trimming cost V 7 bases and J 9 bases; bases outside gene matches: 10. The CDR3 is 13 amino acids.

This clone has a handful of counts. This chain uses TRBV1 with TRBJ2-3; the D segment call TRBD1 is taken from the table without a DNA check. TRBV1 is listed as a pseudogene. The CDR3 is 18 amino acids. DNA of the CDR3: TGCACCAGCAGCCAACCCGACTTGGGACAGGGAAAGGCAGATACGCAGTATTTT. Translating it yields CTSSQPDLGQGKADTQYF.

The chain links TRBV6-5 to TRBJ1-2, with TRBD1 matching 8 bases. This CDR3 is built from 14 residues. Germline V gives CDR1 MNHEY, CDR2 SVGAGI. V was pared by 4 bases and J by 6 bases, with 7 bases of the junction left unmatched. The CDR3 region is CASSWAGTGHGYTF. DNA for the CDR3: TGTGCCAGCAGTTGGGCCGGGACAGGCCATGGCTACACCTTC.